Described below is a single T cell receptor (beta chain) sequence and its context. Antigen: not known. The V segment lost 6 bases and the J segment 5 bases; nucleotides outside the gene matches: 8. Germline V gives CDR1 MGHRA, CDR2 YSYEKL. The CDR3 is 15 amino acids. The repertoire was sequenced with immunoSEQ multiplex PCR; TCRdb's copy has only in-frame clones and lacks some. Of some 30,000 clones in the sample, roughly four fifths were seen once. Time point in this sample: cycle 4 day 1 (C4D1), after about 6 weeks of nivolumab. All patients experienced relapse after autologous stem cell transplantation, and brentuximab vedotin exposure was variable. The sample comes from a study of PD-1 blockade in classical Hodgkin lymphoma. Study-wide results and caveats: Complete responders' diversity at baseline resembled that of newly diagnosed patients. Relative to healthy donors, newly diagnosed patients reportedly had lower baseline TCR diversity, which was reported as lower still in relapsed/refractory patients. Significantly greater TCR diversity emerged by C4D1 in CD4+ cells but not CD8+ cells.

J is TRBJ2-7 and V is TRBV4-1; 12 bases are shared with TRBD1. The sequence was collected from a human donor with classical Hodgkin lymphoma. The material was peripheral blood mononuclear cells (PBMCs), obtained before the fourth cycle of nivolumab. The CDR3 sequence: CASSHRDRGLHEQYF. The CDR3 bases are TGCGCCAGCAGTCACCGGGACAGGGGGCTCCACGAGCAGTACTTC.